This TCR beta chain came from a study of CD8+CD57+ T cells in acquired aplastic anemia. Overall study results and limits: Patients and controls had in common 25 to 30 CD8+ CDR3 sequences.

Flow cytometry had shown expanded CD8+CD57+ cells in the patients chosen for sequencing. Patients had not yet gotten any therapy when their blood was taken for sampling. In germline, CDR1 is LNHDA, CDR2 SQIVND (reference sequence). V lost 6 bases and J lost 8, with 20 bases in between. The CDR3 runs 15 residues. About this clonotype: The target antigen is unknown.

Profiles of TCR beta VDJ and CDR3 were generated from a genomic DNA template. TCRdb ran MiXCR on the reads and lists one entry per CDR3 protein. In the table there are approximately 250,000 distinct CDR3 sequences, 70% to 85% of which are singletons. The chain employs TRBV19 and TRBJ2-1, with D unresolved. The receptor's source is a human donor with aplastic anemia. The sample comprised sorted CD4+, CD8+, or CD8+CD57+ T cells (not recorded which) from PBMCs. The CDR3 loop is CASSKLVTLSDEQFF. The CDR3 DNA follows: TGTGCCAGTAGCAAATTAGTCACCCTGTCCGATGAGCAGTTCTTC. The full variable domain, its missing parts supplied by reference TRBV19 and TRBJ2-1, is DGGITQSPKYLFRKEGQNVTLSCEQNLNHDAMYWYRQDPGQGLRLIYYSQIVNDFQKGDIAEGYSVSREKKESFPLTVTSAQKNPTAFYLCASSKLVTLSDEQFFGPGTRLTVL.